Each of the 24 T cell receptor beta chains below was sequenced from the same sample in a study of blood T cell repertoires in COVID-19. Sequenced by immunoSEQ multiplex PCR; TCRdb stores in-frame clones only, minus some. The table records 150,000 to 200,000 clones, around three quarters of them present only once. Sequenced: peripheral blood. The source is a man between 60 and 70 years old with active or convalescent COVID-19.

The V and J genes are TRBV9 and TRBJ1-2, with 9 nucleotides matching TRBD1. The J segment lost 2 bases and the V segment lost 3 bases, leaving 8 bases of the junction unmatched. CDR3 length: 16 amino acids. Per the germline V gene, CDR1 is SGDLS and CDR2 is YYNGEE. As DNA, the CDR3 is TGTGCCAGCAGCGCGGAGGGACAGGGATTAAACTATGGCTACACCTTC. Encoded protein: CASSAEGQGLNYGYTF.

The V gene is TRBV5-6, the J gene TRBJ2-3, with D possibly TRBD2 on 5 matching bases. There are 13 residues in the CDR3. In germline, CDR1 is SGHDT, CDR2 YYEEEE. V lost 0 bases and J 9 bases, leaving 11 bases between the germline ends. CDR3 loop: CASSLVATLTQYF. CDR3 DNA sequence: TGTGCCAGCAGCTTGGTAGCGACCCTCACGCAGTATTTT.

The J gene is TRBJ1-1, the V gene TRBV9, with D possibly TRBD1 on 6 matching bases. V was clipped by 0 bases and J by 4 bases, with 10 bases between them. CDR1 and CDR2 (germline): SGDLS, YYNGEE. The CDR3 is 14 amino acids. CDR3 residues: CASSVGTEGTEAFF. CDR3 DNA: TGTGCCAGCAGCGTAGGGACAGAGGGCACTGAAGCTTTCTTT.

CDR3 amino acids: CSVRDRGHVDEKLFF. CDR3 coding DNA: TGCAGCGTCAGGGACAGGGGGCACGTCGATGAAAAACTGTTTTTT. V usage is TRBV29-1 and J usage is TRBJ1-4; 12 bases are a match to TRBD1. Germline values: CDR1 SQVTM, CDR2 ANQGSEA. V shed 6 bases, J shed 6 bases, and the junction held 8 bases outside the gene matches. The CDR3 covers 15 residues.

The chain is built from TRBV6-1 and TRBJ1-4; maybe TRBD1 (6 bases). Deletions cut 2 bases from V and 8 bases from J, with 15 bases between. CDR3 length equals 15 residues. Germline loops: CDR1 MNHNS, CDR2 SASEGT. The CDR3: CASSEFGQGWEKLFF. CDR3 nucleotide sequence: TGTGCCAGCAGTGAATTTGGGCAGGGGTGGGAAAAACTGTTTTTT.

Written as DNA, the CDR3 is TGTGCCAGCAGTTTAATTGGGGGGGAATCCTACAATGAGCAGTTCTTC. It translates to CASSLIGGESYNEQFF. The gene calls are TRBV27 and TRBJ2-1, with 7 bases aligning to TRBD2. Trimming at V came to 2 bases and at J to 1 base, leaving 5 bases not matched to a gene. CDR1 is MNHEY and CDR2 is SMNVEV in the germline V gene (reference sequence). There are 16 residues in the CDR3.

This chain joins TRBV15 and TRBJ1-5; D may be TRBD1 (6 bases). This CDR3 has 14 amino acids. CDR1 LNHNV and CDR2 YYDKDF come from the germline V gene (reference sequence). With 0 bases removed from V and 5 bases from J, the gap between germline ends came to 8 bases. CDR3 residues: CATSRDSGDQPQHF. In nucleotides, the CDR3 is TGTGCCACCAGCAGAGATTCAGGGGATCAGCCCCAGCATTTT. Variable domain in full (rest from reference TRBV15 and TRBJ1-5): DAMVIQNPRYQVTQFGKPVTLSCSQTLNHNVMYWYQQKSSQAPKLLFHYYDKDFNNEADTPDNFQSRRPNTSFCFLDIRSPGLGDTAMYLCATSRDSGDQPQHFGDGTRLSIL.

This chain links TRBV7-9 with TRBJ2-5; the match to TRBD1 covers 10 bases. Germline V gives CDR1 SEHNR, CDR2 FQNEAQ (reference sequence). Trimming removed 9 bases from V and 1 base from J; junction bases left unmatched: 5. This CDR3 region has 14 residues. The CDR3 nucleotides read TGTGCCAGTTCGACAGGGGGCTTCCAAGAGACCCAGTACTTC. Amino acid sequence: CASSTGGFQETQYF.

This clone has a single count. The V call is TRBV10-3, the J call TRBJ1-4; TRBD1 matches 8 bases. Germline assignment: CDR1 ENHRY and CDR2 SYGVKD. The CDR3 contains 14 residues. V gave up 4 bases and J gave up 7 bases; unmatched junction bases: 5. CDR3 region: CAISGTGGGEKLFF. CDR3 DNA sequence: TGTGCCATCAGTGGTACAGGGGGTGGTGAAAAACTGTTTTTT.

The CDR3 nucleotides are TGTGCCAGCAGCCTATTAGCGGGATCCGATACGCAGTATTTT. Translated: CASSLLAGSDTQYF. The chain couples TRBV6-6 to TRBJ2-3; 8 bases match TRBD2. V lost 6 bases to trimming and J lost 6 bases; unmatched junction nucleotides: 8. CDR1 is MNHNY and CDR2 is SVGAGI in the germline V gene (reference sequence). The CDR3 has 14 residues.

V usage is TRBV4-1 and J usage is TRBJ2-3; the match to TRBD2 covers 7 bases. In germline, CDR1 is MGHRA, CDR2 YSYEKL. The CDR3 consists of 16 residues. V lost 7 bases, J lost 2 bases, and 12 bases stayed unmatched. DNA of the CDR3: TGCGCCAGCACCCCGTTTGCGGGAGCTTTCACAGATACGCAGTATTTT. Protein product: CASTPFAGAFTDTQYF.

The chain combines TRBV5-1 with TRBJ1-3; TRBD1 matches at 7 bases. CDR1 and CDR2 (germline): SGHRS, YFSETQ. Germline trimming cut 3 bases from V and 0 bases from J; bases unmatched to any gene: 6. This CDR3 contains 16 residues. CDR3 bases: TGCGCCAGCAGCTCCGGACAGGCGATCTCTGGAAACACCATATATTTT. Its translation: CASSSGQAISGNTIYF.

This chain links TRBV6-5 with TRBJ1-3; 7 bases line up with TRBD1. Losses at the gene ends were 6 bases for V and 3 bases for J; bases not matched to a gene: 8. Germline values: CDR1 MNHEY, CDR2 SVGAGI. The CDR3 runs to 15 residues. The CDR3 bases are TGTGCCAGCAGGCGACAGGGAGTGGGTGGAAACACCATATATTTT. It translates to CASRRQGVGGNTIYF.

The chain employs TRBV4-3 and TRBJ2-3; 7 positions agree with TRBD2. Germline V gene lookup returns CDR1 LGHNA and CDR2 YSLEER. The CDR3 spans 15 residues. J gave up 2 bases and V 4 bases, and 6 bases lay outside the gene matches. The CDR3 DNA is TGCGCCAGCAGCCGAGCAAGCGGGAACACAGATACGCAGTATTTT. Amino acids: CASSRASGNTDTQYF.

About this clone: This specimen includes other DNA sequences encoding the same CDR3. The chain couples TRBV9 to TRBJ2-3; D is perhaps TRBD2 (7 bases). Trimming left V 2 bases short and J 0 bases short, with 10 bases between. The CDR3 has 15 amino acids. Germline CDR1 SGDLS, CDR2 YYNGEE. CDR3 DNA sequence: TGTGCCAGCAGCGTTCGGGGGGCTAGCACAGATACGCAGTATTTT. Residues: CASSVRGASTDTQYF.

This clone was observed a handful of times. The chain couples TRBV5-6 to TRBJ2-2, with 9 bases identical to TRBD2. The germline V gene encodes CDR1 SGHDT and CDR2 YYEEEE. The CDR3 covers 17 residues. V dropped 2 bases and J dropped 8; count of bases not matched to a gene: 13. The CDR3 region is CASSFPRTSERVGELFF. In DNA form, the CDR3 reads TGTGCCAGCAGCTTCCCCCGGACTAGCGAGAGGGTGGGGGAGCTGTTTTTT.

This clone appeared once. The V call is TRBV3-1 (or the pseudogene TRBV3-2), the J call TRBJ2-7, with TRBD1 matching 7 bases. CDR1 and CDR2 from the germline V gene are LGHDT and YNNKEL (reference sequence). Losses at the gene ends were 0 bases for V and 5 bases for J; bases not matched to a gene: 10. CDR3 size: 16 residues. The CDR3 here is CASSQDFTGVKNEQYF. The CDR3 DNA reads TGTGCCAGCAGCCAAGATTTTACAGGGGTGAAGAACGAGCAGTACTTC.

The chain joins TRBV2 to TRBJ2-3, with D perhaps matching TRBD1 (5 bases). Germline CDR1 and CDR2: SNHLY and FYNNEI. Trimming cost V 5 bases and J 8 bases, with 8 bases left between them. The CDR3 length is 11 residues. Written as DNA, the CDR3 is TGTGCCAGCAGTTACAGGATTACGCAGTATTTT. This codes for CASSYRITQYF.

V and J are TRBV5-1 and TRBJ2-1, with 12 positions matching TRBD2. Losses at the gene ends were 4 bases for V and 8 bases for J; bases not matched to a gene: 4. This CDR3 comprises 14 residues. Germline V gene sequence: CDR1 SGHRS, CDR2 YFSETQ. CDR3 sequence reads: CASSVTSGSYEQFF. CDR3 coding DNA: TGCGCCAGCAGCGTGACTAGCGGGAGCTATGAGCAGTTCTTC.

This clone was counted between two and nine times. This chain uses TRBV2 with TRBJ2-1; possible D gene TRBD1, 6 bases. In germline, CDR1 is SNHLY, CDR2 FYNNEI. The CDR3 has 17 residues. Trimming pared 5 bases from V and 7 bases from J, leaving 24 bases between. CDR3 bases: TGTGCCAGCAGTAAAGACCTAGGCATGGGGGCTACAAATGAGCAGTTCTTC. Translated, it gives CASSKDLGMGATNEQFF.

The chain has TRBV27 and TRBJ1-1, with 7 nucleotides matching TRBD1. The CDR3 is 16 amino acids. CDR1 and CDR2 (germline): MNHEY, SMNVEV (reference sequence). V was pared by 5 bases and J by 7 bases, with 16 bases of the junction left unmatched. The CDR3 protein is CASSPTSDRRKIEAFF. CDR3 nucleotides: TGTGCCAGCAGTCCTACCTCGGACAGGCGAAAGATTGAAGCTTTCTTT.

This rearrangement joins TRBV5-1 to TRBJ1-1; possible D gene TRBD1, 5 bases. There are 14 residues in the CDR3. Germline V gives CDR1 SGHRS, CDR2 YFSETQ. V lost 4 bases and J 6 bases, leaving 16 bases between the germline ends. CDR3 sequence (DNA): TGCGCCAGCAGCCCCCGGGCTCGGGGGGCTGAAGCTTTCTTT. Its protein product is CASSPRARGAEAFF.

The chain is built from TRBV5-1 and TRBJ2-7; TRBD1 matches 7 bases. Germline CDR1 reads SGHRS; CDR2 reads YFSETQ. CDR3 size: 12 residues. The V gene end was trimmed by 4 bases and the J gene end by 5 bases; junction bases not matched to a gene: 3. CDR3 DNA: TGCGCCAGCAGCATCCAGGGGGACGAGCAGTACTTC. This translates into CASSIQGDEQYF.

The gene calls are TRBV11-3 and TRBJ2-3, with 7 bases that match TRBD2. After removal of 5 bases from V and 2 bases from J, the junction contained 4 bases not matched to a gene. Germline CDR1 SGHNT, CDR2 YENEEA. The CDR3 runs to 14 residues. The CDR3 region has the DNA TGTGCCAGCAGCCCCGGACTAGTCACAGATACGCAGTATTTT. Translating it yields CASSPGLVTDTQYF.